Sequencing of this T cell receptor beta chain was carried out in a study of human T cells and chemical hapten exposure (dated by TCRdb to the early 2020s). With respect to the entire study: For sensitization, 2% DPC in acetone was applied to a 2 cm by 2 cm area of upper inner arm skin. Weekly therapeutic DPC doses were additionally applied to the scalp of patients throughout the roughly 25-week study period. Patch tests used Finn chambers with 0.01% DPC on the upper back, scored after 6 days by International Contact Dermatitis Research Group standards. Alopecia areata with under or over 50% scalp involvement, alopecia totalis and alopecia universalis were represented in the patient cohort, which was mostly female. The libraries were sequenced as a pool, and the TCR yield per sample differed mostly because of small variations in library volumes within the pool. The study tracked peripheral blood TCR repertoire changes in vivo during primary and secondary sensitization to the hapten diphenylcyclopropenone (DPC) in alopecia patients. Patient blood was sampled pre-sensitization (week 0) and at 2, 6 and about 24 weeks after DPC sensitization. Blood for TCR sequencing was provided by twenty-nine alopecia patients at one to four time points (pre-sensitization, 2, 6 and 24 weeks). General conclusions and limits of the study: DPC sensitization did not change the number of TCRs with a frequency above 1 in 1000, and there was no evidence of changes in global repertoire structure. All patients had alopecia, a presumed autoimmune disease, so their immune response might differ from that of healthy individuals. Expanded TCRs formed significantly more large CDR3 similarity clusters than pre-sensitization or healthy control sets, consistent with antigen-driven responses. A positive correlation was found between the number of PT1 expanded TCRs and patch test score, with significance reached at thresholds 8, 16 and 32 but not 4. After repeated subsampling, changes were observed in the strength of the expansion versus patch-test correlation and in the threshold at which the correlation became significant.

Library preparation was by RACE. Sequencing instrument: NextSeq 500. During library preparation, unique molecular identifiers were attached to individual cDNA molecules so that TCRs could be counted quantitatively and reproducibly. Each blood RNA sample was used to sequence both TCR alpha and TCR beta chains. Per the authors' processing: A median of approximately 100,000 TCRs per sample was observed, with a range of 23,224 to 690,600. V, J and CDR3 annotation of the TCR reads was carried out using the Decombinator software suite. To make PS versus PT1 abundance plots, every sample was subsampled to the same number of TCRs (28,000). TCRs were defined as expanded if absent before sensitization and observed at least eight times at the 2-week time point. Using fastp trimming at Q25 and MiXCR clonotype assembly, TCRdb reanalyzed the public sequencing data and kept in-frame beta chains. CDR3 protein duplicates are merged, each entry listing the most common genes and DNA. The V and J calls shown here were made by TCRdb, not taken from the authors' results. This sample lists roughly 50,000 distinct CDR3 sequences; more than 9% were detected once. Together, the top ten hold less than 2% of the sample.

This clonotype was counted a few times. There is no known antigen for this receptor. Nothing much larger sits one base from this clone, and base qualities are not available. The sample's time point label, in plain terms: patch test 2, 6 weeks after DPC sensitization. The treatment or condition label, as the study defines it: therapeutic diphenylcyclopropenone sensitization with weekly scalp DPC. At each patch-test visit, blood was drawn before the patch test was applied. To be eligible, patients had to be aged 18 to 70, diagnosed with alopecia and judged suitable for DPC therapy, while pregnant patients were excluded. Unfractionated whole blood was collected in Tempus Blood RNA tubes, and total RNA was extracted from that blood. Reading the germline V gene gives CDR1 SGHAT and CDR2 FQNNGV. The CDR3 goes from the cysteine to the phenylalanine over 16 residues. Here the CDR3 DNA is all that survives: 48 bases in frame from base 1. Ends trimmed: V by 5 bases, J by 2 bases; bases unmatched to a gene: 11.

The receptor was derived from a woman aged 45-59 years with alopecia areata. Some clones in this sample may be carry-over from other donors' samples. The V and J segments used are TRBV11-2 and TRBJ2-5, with 7 junctional bases fitting TRBD1. The starting material was whole blood, obtained in connection with sensitization to the hapten diphenylcyclopropenone (DPC). CDR3 reads: CASSVQGTLMQETQYF. The base sequence is TGTGCCAGCAGCGTACAGGGGACCCTGATGCAAGAGACCCAGTACTTC.